This entry is about one T cell receptor beta chain. This specimen comes from a study of T-cell reconstitution after alpha-beta-depleted transplantation in children. The CDR3 has 17 amino acids. Germline CDR1 and CDR2: MNHEY and SMNVEV (reference sequence). The ends lost 0 bases at V and 8 bases at J; junction bases unmatched: 12. Unique molecular identifiers were incorporated into the prepared TCRbeta library. TCRdb re-called the PCR reads with MiXCR, one entry per CDR3 protein. This sample yields roughly 400,000 distinct CDR3 sequences, of which 20% are seen a single time; around 4% belongs to the top ten.

The sequences come from PBMCs from the stem cell graft donor, collected from the stem cell graft. V and J are TRBV27 and TRBJ2-1, with TRBD2 matching over 8 bases. The sequence came from a human donor who donated a stem cell graft to a child with acute myeloid leukemia. CDR3: CASSLSQGLVKIYEQFF. DNA of the CDR3: TGTGCCAGCAGTTTATCCCAGGGACTAGTTAAAATCTATGAGCAGTTCTTC.